This T cell receptor beta chain stems from a study of blood T cell repertoires in COVID-19. About the research overall: The United States, Italy and Spain provided the acute and convalescent COVID-19 samples.

The V gene lost 1 base and the J gene lost 7 bases, with 4 bases spanning the gap. There are 11 residues in the CDR3. The germline V gene encodes CDR1 MNHNS and CDR2 SASEGT. The data were produced by immunoSEQ multiplex PCR, yet TCRdb's version contains in-frame clones alone and is incomplete. The sample includes roughly 190,000 clones, 88% of them seen just once. The chain has TRBV6-1 and TRBJ2-5; D is uncertain. This sequence originates from a man between 40 and 49 years old with active or convalescent COVID-19. Input material: peripheral blood. The CDR3 DNA reads TGTGCCAGCAGTGAAGACAGGACCCAGTACTTC. Its protein product is CASSEDRTQYF.